The 6 T cell receptor beta chains listed next were all sequenced from one sample in a study of OX40 agonist ivuxolimab in advanced cancers. The protocol was immunoSEQ multiplex PCR, while the TCRdb copy is restricted to in-frame clones and leaves out a portion. The table lists about 91,000 clones, roughly 87% of them singletons. Sequencing was performed on CD4+ or CD8+ T cells sorted from blood, taken in a trial of the OX40 agonist ivuxolimab. The receptors shown here come from an adult with an advanced solid tumor such as melanoma, head and neck, liver or kidney cancer.

The chain is built from TRBV29-1 and TRBJ2-5, with TRBD1 as a possible D gene (6 bases). CDR1 is SQVTM and CDR2 is ANQGSEA in the germline V gene. This CDR3 is 16 amino acids long. Trimming stripped 0 bases from V and 8 bases from J, with 22 bases between. This CDR3 is CSVEEGAGVPPGTQYF. DNA of the CDR3: TGCAGCGTTGAAGAGGGGGCAGGGGTGCCTCCAGGAACCCAGTACTTC.

V gene TRBV9 combines with J gene TRBJ2-7; 10 positions match TRBD1. The CDR3 extends over 13 amino acids. Per the germline V gene, CDR1 is SGDLS and CDR2 is YYNGEE. J was trimmed by 4 bases and V by 7 bases; bases with no gene match: 5. This CDR3 is CASAGTGEYEQYF. Written as DNA, the CDR3 is TGTGCCAGCGCCGGGACAGGGGAGTACGAGCAGTACTTC.

The chain joins TRBV5-8 to TRBJ1-3; D gene uncertain. Trimming left V 0 bases short and J 0 bases short, with 13 bases between. This CDR3 region has 17 residues. The V gene's germline CDR1 is SGHTS and CDR2 YDEGEE. CDR3 DNA sequence: TGTGCCAGCAGCTTGGTGGAGGGCGGAAACTCTGGAAACACCATATATTTT. Protein product: CASSLVEGGNSGNTIYF.

The rearrangement uses TRBV5-4 and TRBJ1-2, with a possible D match to TRBD1 (6 bases). Germline V gene sequence: CDR1 SGHNT, CDR2 YYREEE (reference sequence). This CDR3 spans 16 amino acids. V lost 0 bases and J lost 6, with 18 bases in between. In DNA, the CDR3 is TGTGCCAGCAGCTTGGCCGGAGGGACACAAAGGCATGGCTACACCTTC. Protein sequence: CASSLAGGTQRHGYTF.

V gene TRBV2 combines with J gene TRBJ2-7, with D possibly matching TRBD2 (6 bases). The length of the CDR3 is 15 residues. The V and J ends lost 5 bases and 2 bases respectively, with 16 bases between them. Looked up from germline, CDR1 is SNHLY and CDR2 is FYNNEI. The CDR3 coding sequence is TGTGCCAGCAGTCCTCTAGTGGGGGGAGCCTACGAGCAGTACTTC. Amino acid sequence: CASSPLVGGAYEQYF.

The rearrangement links TRBV5-5 to TRBJ1-1; possibly TRBD1 for D (6 bases). The germline V gene encodes CDR1 SGHKS and CDR2 YYEKEE (reference sequence). Trimming shortened V by 4 bases and J by 1 base, and 20 bases separated the two germline ends. The CDR3 consists of 17 residues. The CDR3, as DNA: TGTGCCAGCAGCCAGTTTTACCCCGGACAGTGGAACACTGAAGCTTTCTTT. Translation: CASSQFYPGQWNTEAFF.